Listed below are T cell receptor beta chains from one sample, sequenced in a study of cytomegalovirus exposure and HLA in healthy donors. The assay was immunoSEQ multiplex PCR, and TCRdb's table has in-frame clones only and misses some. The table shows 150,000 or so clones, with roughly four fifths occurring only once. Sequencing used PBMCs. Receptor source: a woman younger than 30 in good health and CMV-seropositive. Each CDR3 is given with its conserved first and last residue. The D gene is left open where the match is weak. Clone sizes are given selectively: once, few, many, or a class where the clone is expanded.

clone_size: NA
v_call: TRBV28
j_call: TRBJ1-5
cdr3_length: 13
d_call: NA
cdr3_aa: CASTSDRNQPQHF
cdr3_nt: TGTGCCAGCACCAGCGACAGAAATCAGCCCCAGCATTTT

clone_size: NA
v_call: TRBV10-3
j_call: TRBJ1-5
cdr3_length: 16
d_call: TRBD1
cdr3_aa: CAISEADRGNGQPQHF
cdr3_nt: TGTGCCATCAGTGAGGCGGACAGGGGGAATGGTCAGCCCCAGCATTTT

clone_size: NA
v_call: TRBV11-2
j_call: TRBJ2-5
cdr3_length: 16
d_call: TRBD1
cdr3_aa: CASSPNRGRGEETQYF
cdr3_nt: TGTGCCAGCAGCCCCAACAGGGGGCGCGGGGAAGAGACCCAGTACTTC

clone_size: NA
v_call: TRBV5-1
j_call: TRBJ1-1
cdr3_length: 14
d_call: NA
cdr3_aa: CASSLQTMNTEAFF
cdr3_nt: TGCGCCAGCAGCCTACAGACGATGAACACTGAAGCTTTCTTT

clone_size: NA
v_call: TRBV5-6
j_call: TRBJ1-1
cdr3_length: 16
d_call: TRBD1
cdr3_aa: CASSYSGQGRKTEAFF
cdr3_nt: TGTGCCAGCAGCTACTCGGGACAGGGAAGAAAAACTGAAGCTTTCTTT

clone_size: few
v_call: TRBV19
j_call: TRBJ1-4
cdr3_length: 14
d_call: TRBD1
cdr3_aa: CASRTGQTNEKLFF
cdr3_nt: TGTGCCAGCAGGACAGGGCAAACTAATGAAAAACTGTTTTTT

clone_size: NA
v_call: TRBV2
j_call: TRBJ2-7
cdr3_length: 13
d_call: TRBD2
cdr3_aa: CASRTSVAYEQYF
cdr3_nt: TGTGCCAGTCGGACTAGCGTCGCCTACGAGCAGTACTTC

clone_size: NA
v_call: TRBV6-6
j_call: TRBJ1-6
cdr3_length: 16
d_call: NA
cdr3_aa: CASTYYSSSYNSPLHF
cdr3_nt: TGTGCCAGCACCTATTACTCTAGCTCCTATAATTCACCCCTCCACTTT

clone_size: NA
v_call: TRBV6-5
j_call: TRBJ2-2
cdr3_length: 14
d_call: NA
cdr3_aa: CASSYAYLPGELFF
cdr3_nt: TGTGCCAGCAGTTACGCGTACCTCCCCGGGGAGCTGTTTTTT

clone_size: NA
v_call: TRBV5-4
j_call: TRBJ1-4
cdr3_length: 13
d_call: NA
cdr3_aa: CASSRGTNEKLFF
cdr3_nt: TGTGCCAGCAGTCGGGGAACTAATGAAAAACTGTTTTTT

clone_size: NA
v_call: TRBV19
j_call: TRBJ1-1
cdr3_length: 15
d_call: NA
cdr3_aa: CASRTLRASFTEAFF
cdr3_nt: TGTGCCAGTAGAACGCTCAGGGCGAGTTTCACTGAAGCTTTCTTT

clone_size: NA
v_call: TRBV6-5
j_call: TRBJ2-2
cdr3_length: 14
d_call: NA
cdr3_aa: CASSRTTNTGELFF
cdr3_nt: TGTGCCAGCAGTAGGACTACCAACACCGGGGAGCTGTTTTTT

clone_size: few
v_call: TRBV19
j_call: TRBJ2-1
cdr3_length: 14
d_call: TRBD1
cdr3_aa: CASSKGQNRNEQFF
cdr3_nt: TGTGCCAGTAGTAAGGGACAGAACCGCAATGAGCAGTTCTTC

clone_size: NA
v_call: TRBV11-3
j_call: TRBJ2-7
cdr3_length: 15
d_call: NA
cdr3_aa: CASSSSQGMSYEQYF
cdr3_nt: TGTGCCAGCAGCTCGTCGCAGGGGATGTCCTACGAGCAGTACTTC

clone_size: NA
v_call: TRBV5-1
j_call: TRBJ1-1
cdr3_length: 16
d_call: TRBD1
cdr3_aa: CASSLGLQGAPGEAFF
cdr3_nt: TGCGCCAGCAGCTTGGGACTACAGGGGGCGCCGGGTGAAGCTTTCTTT

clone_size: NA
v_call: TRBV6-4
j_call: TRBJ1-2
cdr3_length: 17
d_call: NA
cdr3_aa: CASSPNRADRFGDGYTF
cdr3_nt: TGTGCCAGCAGTCCAAACAGGGCGGACAGATTTGGGGATGGCTACACCTTC

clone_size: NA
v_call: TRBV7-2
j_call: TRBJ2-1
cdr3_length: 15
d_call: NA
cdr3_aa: CASSLVGFPTGEQFF
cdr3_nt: TGTGCCAGCAGCTTAGTCGGCTTCCCGACAGGTGAGCAGTTCTTC

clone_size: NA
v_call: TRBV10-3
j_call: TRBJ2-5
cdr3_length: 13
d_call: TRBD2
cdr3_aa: CAIKSSGGETQYF
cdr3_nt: TGTGCCATCAAATCTAGCGGGGGCGAGACCCAGTACTTC

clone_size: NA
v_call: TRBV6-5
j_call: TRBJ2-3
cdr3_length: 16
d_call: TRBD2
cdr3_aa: CASSYGGSGGADTQYF
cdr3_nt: TGTGCCAGCAGTTACGGGGGTAGCGGGGGGGCAGATACGCAGTATTTT

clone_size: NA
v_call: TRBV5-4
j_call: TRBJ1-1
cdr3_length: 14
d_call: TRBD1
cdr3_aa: CASTTQGLNTEAFF
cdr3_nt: TGTGCCAGCACCACACAGGGGTTAAACACTGAAGCTTTCTTT

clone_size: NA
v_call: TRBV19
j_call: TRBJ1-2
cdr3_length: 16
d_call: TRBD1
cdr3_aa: CASSIFAGQGRGGYTF
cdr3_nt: TGTGCCAGTAGTATATTTGCCGGACAGGGAAGAGGAGGCTACACCTTC

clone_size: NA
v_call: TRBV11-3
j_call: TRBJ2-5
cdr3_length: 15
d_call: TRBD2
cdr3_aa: CASSLTSGGVETQYF
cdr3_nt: TGTGCCAGCAGCTTAACCAGCGGGGGTGTGGAGACCCAGTACTTC

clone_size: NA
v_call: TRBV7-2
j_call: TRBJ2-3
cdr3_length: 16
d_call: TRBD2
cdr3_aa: CASSLAGTRLRDTQYF
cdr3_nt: TGTGCCAGCAGCTTGGCCGGGACTAGACTTAGAGATACGCAGTATTTT

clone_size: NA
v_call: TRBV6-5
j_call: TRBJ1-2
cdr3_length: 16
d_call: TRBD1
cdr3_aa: CASSSRTGAYNYGYTF
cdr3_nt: TGTGCCAGCAGTTCCCGGACAGGGGCATATAACTATGGCTACACCTTC

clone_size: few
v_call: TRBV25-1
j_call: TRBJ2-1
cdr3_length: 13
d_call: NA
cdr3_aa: CASRKQGYNEQFF
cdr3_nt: TGTGCCAGCAGGAAACAGGGTTACAATGAGCAGTTCTTC

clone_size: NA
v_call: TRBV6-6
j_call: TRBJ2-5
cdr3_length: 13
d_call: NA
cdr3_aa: CATRIPYQETQYF
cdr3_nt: TGTGCCACTAGAATCCCGTACCAAGAGACCCAGTACTTC

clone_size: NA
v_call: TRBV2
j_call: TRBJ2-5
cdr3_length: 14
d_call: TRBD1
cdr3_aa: CASRWTGNQETQYF
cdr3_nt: TGTGCCAGCAGATGGACAGGGAACCAAGAGACCCAGTACTTC

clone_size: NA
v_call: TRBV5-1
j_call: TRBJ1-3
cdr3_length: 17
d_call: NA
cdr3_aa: CASSLDNRASSGNTIYF
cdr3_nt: TGCGCCAGCAGCTTGGATAACAGGGCCTCCTCTGGAAACACCATATATTTT

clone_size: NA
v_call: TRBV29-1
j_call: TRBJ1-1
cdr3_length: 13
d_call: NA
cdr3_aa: CSVDHRENTEAFF
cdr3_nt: TGCAGCGTTGACCATAGAGAGAACACTGAAGCTTTCTTT

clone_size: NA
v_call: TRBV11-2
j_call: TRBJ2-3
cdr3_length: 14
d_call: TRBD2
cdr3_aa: CASSSGTSLDTQYF
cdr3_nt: TGTGCCAGCAGCTCCGGGACTAGCTTAGATACGCAGTATTTT

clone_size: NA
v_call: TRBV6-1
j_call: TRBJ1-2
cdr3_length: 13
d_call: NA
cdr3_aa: CASSLGTDYGYTF
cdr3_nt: TGTGCCAGCAGCCTGGGGACTGACTATGGCTACACCTTC

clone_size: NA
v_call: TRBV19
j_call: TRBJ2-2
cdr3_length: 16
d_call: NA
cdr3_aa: CASSIDVSWATGELFF
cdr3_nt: TGTGCCAGTAGTATAGATGTGTCGTGGGCCACCGGGGAGCTGTTTTTT

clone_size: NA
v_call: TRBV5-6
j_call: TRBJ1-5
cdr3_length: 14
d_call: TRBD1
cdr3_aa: CASSLDRDDQPQHF
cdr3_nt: TGTGCCAGCAGCCTTGACAGGGATGATCAGCCCCAGCATTTT

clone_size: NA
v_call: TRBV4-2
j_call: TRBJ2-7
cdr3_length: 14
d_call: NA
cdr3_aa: CASSQVGSSYEQYF
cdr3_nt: TGTGCCAGCAGCCAAGTCGGGAGCAGCTACGAGCAGTACTTC

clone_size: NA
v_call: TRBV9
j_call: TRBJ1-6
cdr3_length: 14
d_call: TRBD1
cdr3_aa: CASSLGTEYSPLHF
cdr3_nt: TGTGCCAGCAGCCTTGGGACAGAGTATTCACCCCTCCACTTT

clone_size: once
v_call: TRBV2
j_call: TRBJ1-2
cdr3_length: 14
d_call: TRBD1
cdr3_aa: CASSEGTGDYGYTF
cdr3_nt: TGTGCCAGCAGTGAAGGGACAGGGGACTATGGCTACACCTTC

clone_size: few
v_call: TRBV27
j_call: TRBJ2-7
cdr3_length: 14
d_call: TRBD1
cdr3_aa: CASSRKGASYEQYF
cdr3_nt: TGTGCCAGCAGTAGAAAGGGGGCCTCCTACGAGCAGTACTTC

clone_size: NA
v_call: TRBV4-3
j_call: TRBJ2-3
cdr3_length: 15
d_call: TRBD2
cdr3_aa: CASSHDRGGLDTQYF
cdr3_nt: TGCGCCAGCAGCCATGATCGGGGGGGCCTAGATACGCAGTATTTT

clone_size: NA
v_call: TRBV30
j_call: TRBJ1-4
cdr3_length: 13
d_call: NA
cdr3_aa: CAWTTGQTEKLFF
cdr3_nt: TGTGCCTGGACTACCGGACAGACTGAAAAACTGTTTTTT

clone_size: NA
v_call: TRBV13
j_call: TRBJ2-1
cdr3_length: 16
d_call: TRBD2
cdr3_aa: CASRLLAGGVNNEQFF
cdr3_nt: TGTGCCAGCAGGTTACTAGCGGGGGGGGTCAACAATGAGCAGTTCTTC

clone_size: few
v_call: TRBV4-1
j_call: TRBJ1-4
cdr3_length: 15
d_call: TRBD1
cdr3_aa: CASSQATGTGKKLFF
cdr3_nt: TGTGCCAGCAGCCAAGCCACCGGGACAGGGAAAAAACTGTTTTTT

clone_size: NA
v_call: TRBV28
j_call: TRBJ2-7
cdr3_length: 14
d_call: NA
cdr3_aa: CASREGGLGAKQYF
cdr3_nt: TGTGCCAGCCGAGAGGGAGGGTTGGGGGCGAAGCAGTACTTC

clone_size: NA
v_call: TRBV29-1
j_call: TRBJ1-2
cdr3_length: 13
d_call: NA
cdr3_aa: CSAGAGGAEGYTF
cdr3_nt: TGCAGCGCAGGGGCCGGGGGGGCAGAGGGCTACACCTTC

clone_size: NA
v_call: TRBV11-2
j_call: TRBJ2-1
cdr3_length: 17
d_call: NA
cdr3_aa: CASSLVGVPRGYNEQFF
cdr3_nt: TGTGCCAGCAGCTTGGTCGGAGTCCCTCGAGGGTACAATGAGCAGTTCTTC

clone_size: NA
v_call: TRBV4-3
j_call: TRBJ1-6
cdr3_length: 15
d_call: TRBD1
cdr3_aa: CASSHEDREGSPLHF
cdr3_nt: TGCGCCAGCAGCCACGAGGACAGGGAAGGTTCACCCCTCCACTTT

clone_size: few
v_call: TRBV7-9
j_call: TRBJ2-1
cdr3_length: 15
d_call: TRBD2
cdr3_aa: CASSKKRLADNEQFF
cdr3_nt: TGTGCCAGCAGCAAGAAACGACTAGCGGACAATGAGCAGTTCTTC

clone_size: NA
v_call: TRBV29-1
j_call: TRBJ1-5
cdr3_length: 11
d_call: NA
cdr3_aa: CSVAGPQPQHF
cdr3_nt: TGCAGCGTTGCAGGTCCTCAGCCCCAGCATTTT